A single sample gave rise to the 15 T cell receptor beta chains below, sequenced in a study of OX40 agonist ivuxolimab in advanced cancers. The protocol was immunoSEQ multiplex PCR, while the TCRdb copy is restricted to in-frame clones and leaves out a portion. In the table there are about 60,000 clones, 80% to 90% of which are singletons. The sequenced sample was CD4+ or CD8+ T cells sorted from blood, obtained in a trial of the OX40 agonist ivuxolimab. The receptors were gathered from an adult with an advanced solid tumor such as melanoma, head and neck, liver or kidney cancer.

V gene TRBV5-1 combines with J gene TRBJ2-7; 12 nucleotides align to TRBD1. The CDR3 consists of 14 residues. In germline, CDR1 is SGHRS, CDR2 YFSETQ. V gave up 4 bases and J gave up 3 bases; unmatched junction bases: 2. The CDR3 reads CASSGTGGIYEQYF. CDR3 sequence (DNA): TGCGCCAGCAGCGGGACAGGGGGCATCTACGAGCAGTACTTC.

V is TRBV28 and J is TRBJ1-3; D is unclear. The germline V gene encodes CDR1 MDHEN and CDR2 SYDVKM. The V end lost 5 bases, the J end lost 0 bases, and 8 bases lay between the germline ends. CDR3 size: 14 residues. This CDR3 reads CASSPGISGNTIYF. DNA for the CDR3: TGTGCCAGCAGTCCCGGAATCTCTGGAAACACCATATATTTT.

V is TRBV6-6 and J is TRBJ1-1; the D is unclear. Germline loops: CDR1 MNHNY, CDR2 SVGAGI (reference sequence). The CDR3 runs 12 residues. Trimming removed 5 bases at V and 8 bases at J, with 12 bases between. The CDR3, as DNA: TGTGCCAGCAGTCTTTATCCAGGAGAAGCTTTCTTT. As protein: CASSLYPGEAFF.

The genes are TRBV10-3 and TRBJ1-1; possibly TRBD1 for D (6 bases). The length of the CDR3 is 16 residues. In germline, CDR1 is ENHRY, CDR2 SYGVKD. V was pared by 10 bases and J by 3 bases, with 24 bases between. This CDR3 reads CATIEGPQGGDTEAFF. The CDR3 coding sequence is TGTGCCACAATTGAGGGCCCTCAAGGGGGGGACACTGAAGCTTTCTTT.

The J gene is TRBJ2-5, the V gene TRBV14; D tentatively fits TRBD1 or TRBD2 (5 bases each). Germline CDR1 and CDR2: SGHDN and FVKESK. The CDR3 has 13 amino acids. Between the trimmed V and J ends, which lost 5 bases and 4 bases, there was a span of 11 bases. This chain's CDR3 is CASSTPGTETQYF. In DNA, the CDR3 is TGTGCCAGCAGCACCCCTGGGACAGAGACCCAGTACTTC.

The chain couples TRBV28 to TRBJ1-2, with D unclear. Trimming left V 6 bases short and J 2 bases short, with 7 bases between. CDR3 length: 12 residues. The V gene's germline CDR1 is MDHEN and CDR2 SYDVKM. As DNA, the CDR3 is TGTGCCAGCAGAGATCGGAACTATGGCTACACCTTC. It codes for CASRDRNYGYTF.

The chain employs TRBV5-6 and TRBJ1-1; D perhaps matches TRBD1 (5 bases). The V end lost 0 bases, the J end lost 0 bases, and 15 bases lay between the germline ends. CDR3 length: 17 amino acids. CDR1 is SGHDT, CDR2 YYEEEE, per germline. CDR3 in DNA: TGTGCCAGCAGCTTGGAGGGGTGGGGTGTTATGAACACTGAAGCTTTCTTT. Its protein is CASSLEGWGVMNTEAFF.

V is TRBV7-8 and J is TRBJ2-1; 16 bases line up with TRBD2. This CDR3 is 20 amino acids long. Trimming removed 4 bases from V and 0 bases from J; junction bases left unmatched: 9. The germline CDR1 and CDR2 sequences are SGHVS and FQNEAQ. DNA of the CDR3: TGTGCCAGCAGCTCCCATCGGGGACTAGCGGGAGGGAGCTCCTACAATGAGCAGTTCTTC. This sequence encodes CASSSHRGLAGGSSYNEQFF.

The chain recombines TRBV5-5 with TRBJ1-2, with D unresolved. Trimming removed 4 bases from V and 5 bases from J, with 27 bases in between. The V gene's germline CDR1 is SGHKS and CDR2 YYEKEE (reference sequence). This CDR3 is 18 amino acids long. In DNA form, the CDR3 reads TGTGCCAGCAGCCGACTCGATAACTTGGGAGGGCAGTCATATGGCTACACCTTC. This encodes CASSRLDNLGGQSYGYTF.

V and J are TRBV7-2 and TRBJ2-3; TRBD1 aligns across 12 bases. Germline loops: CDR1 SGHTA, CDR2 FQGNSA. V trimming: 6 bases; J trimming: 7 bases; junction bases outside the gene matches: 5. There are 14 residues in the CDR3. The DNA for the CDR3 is TGTGCCAGCAGACCGGGACAGGGGGCAAATACGCAGTATTTT. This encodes CASRPGQGANTQYF.

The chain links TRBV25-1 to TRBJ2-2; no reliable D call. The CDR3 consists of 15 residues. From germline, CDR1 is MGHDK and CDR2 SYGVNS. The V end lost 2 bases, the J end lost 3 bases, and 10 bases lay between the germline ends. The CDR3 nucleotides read TGTGCCAGCAGTGAAAAAAGGACGGACACCGGGGAGCTGTTTTTT. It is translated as CASSEKRTDTGELFF.

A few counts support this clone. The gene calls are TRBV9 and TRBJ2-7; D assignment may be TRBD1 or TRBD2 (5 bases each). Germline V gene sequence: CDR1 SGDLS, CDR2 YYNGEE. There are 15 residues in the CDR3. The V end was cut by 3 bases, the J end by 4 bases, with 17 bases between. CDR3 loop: CASSDPGRTWYEQYF. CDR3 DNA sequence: TGTGCCAGCAGCGACCCGGGACGGACCTGGTACGAGCAGTACTTC. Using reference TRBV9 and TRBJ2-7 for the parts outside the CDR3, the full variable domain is DSGVTQTPKHLITATGQRVTLRCSPRSGDLSVYWYQQSLDQGLQFLIQYYNGEERAKGNILERFSAQQFPDLHSELNLSSLELGDSALYFCASSDPGRTWYEQYFGPGTRLTVT.

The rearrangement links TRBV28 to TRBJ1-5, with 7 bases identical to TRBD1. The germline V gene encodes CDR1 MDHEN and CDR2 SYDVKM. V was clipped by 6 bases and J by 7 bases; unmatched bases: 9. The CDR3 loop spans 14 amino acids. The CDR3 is CASRETGVEQPQHF. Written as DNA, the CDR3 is TGTGCCAGCAGAGAAACAGGGGTAGAACAGCCCCAGCATTTT.

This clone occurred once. The CDR3, as DNA: TGCGCCAGCAGCCAAGCGTTGACTCAGCCCCAGCATTTT. It encodes CASSQALTQPQHF. The chain joins TRBV4-3 to TRBJ1-5; D is undetermined. There are 13 residues in the CDR3. Trimming removed 1 base at V and 6 bases at J, with 7 bases between. Germline CDR1 LGHNA, CDR2 YSLEER.

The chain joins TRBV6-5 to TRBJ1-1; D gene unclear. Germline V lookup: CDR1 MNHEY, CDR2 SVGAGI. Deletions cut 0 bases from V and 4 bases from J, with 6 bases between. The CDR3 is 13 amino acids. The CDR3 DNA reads TGTGCCAGCAGTTACTCAGAGGGCACTGAAGCTTTCTTT. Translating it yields CASSYSEGTEAFF.